The T cell receptor (beta chain) under discussion was sequenced for a study of T cell changes during pregnancy in multiple sclerosis. The V end lost 4 bases, the J end lost 5 bases, and 15 bases lay between the germline ends. This CDR3 spans 15 amino acids. Germline CDR1 MNHEY, CDR2 SVGAGI. Assay: immunoSEQ multiplex PCR; the TCRdb copy retains only in-frame clones and omits some. The sample consists of around 100,000 clones, 75% to 95% of them appearing once. The V and J genes are TRBV6-5 and TRBJ2-4; a weak D match, TRBD1 (5 bases). The TCR was taken from a female donor in good health, enrolled as a control in a pregnancy study. The source was peripheral blood, collected in the second trimester of pregnancy. The CDR3 nucleotides read TGTGCCAGCAGTTCCCCGAAGGGGCGAGAAAACATTCAGTACTTC. Amino acid sequence: CASSSPKGRENIQYF.